These 2 T cell receptor beta chains originate from one sample sequenced in a study of T cell changes during pregnancy in multiple sclerosis. Sequenced by immunoSEQ multiplex PCR; TCRdb stores in-frame clones only, minus some. The sample has some 56,000 clones, about nine tenths seen once. Sequenced here: CD4+ T cells from peripheral blood mononuclear cells, sampled after pregnancy. The receptor set was obtained from a female donor with multiple sclerosis, enrolled in a pregnancy study.

V gene TRBV4-3 combines with J gene TRBJ1-2; the match to TRBD1 covers 9 bases. Looked up from germline, CDR1 is LGHNA and CDR2 is YSLEER. V lost 2 bases and J lost 7; bases outside the gene matches: 14. CDR3 length: 17 residues. CDR3: CASSQLKRGQGGAGYTF. CDR3 coding DNA: TGCGCCAGCAGCCAACTTAAACGGGGACAGGGAGGAGCTGGCTACACCTTC.

This sequence joins TRBV30 and TRBJ2-4; possible D gene TRBD2, 6 bases. Germline V gives CDR1 GTSNPN, CDR2 SVGIG (reference sequence). Trimming took 3 bases from V and 9 from J, leaving 12 bases between them. CDR3 size: 12 residues. The CDR3 is CAWRSGAGIQYF. The CDR3 nucleotides read TGTGCCTGGAGGTCGGGAGCGGGCATTCAGTACTTC.